Listed below are T cell receptor beta chains from one sample, sequenced in a study of identical twins. TCRdb recomputed calls from the 5' RACE reads with MiXCR, one row per CDR3 protein. The sample yields nearly 200,000 distinct CDR3 sequences, around a sixth seen once. The same data also went into a second study, on T cells expressing NK-cell markers.

Sequencing used CD8+ T cells sorted from blood. These receptor sequences come from a woman aged 18-29 years in good health. The CDR3 runs from the conserved cysteine through the conserved F or W. Each record gives: J gene, V gene, CDR3 length, clone size, D gene, CDR3 DNA, CDR3 protein. A D gene is named only where the DNA matches it firmly. Clone size is given for some rows only: seen once, a few or many times, or a class if the clone is expanded.

j_call: TRBJ2-1
v_call: TRBV10-2
cdr3_length: 16
clone_size: .
d_call: TRBD2
cdr3_nt: TGCGCCAGCAGGGGAGGACTAGCGGGAGTGGAGAATGAGCAGTTCTTC
cdr3_aa: CASRGGLAGVENEQFF

j_call: TRBJ1-5
v_call: TRBV12-3/TRBV12-4
cdr3_length: 15
clone_size: .
d_call: .
cdr3_nt: TGTGCCAGCAGTTTGGCAGGGTTGGAGGTTCAGCCCCAGCATTTT
cdr3_aa: CASSLAGLEVQPQHF

j_call: TRBJ1-2
v_call: TRBV7-8
cdr3_length: 15
clone_size: few
d_call: .
cdr3_nt: TGTGCCAGCAGCTCCCTACAGGGTGTTTGGAATGGCTACACCTTC
cdr3_aa: CASSSLQGVWNGYTF

j_call: TRBJ2-7
v_call: TRBV28
cdr3_length: 17
clone_size: few
d_call: .
cdr3_nt: TGTGCCAGCAGTATACAGCAGGGTTTTCGGAGCTCCTACGAGCAGTACTTC
cdr3_aa: CASSIQQGFRSSYEQYF

j_call: TRBJ2-7
v_call: TRBV2
cdr3_length: 12
clone_size: few
d_call: .
cdr3_nt: TGTGCCAGCAGTTCATCTACACTCCGTAGGGACTTC
cdr3_aa: CASSSSTLRRDF

j_call: TRBJ2-2
v_call: TRBV7-9
cdr3_length: 15
clone_size: few
d_call: .
cdr3_nt: TGTGCCAGCAGCTTATCTAGCGCCAGGACCGGGGAGCTGTTTTTT
cdr3_aa: CASSLSSARTGELFF

j_call: TRBJ2-1
v_call: TRBV6-5
cdr3_length: 13
clone_size: few
d_call: .
cdr3_nt: TGTGCCAGCAGTTACTCCGGTCTCGGTGAGCAGTTCTTC
cdr3_aa: CASSYSGLGEQFF

j_call: TRBJ2-7
v_call: TRBV9
cdr3_length: 14
clone_size: many
d_call: TRBD1
cdr3_nt: TGTGCCAGCAGCGCCGGGACAGGGGGCTACGAGCAGTACTTC
cdr3_aa: CASSAGTGGYEQYF

j_call: TRBJ2-1
v_call: TRBV27
cdr3_length: 12
clone_size: few
d_call: .
cdr3_nt: TGTGCCAGCAGTCCAGAGCGGTTGGAGCAGTTCTTC
cdr3_aa: CASSPERLEQFF

j_call: TRBJ1-1
v_call: TRBV27
cdr3_length: 14
clone_size: .
d_call: TRBD1
cdr3_nt: TGTGCCAGCAGTTTCAGGGGGAAGGGAACTGAAGCTTTCTTT
cdr3_aa: CASSFRGKGTEAFF

j_call: TRBJ2-5
v_call: TRBV15
cdr3_length: 12
clone_size: few
d_call: .
cdr3_nt: TGTGCCACCAGCAGTACGGAGGCTACCCAGTACTTC
cdr3_aa: CATSSTEATQYF

j_call: TRBJ2-7
v_call: TRBV10-3
cdr3_length: 13
clone_size: .
d_call: .
cdr3_nt: TGTGCCACCCCGGGCAGAATTTCCTACGAGCAGTACTTC
cdr3_aa: CATPGRISYEQYF

j_call: TRBJ2-2
v_call: TRBV3-1
cdr3_length: 15
clone_size: few
d_call: .
cdr3_nt: TGTGCCAGCAGCCAAGTTATGAGCGACACCGGGGAGCTGTTTTTT
cdr3_aa: CASSQVMSDTGELFF

j_call: TRBJ2-1
v_call: TRBV6-4
cdr3_length: 15
clone_size: .
d_call: TRBD2
cdr3_nt: TGTGCCAGCAGTGTCCAAGCGGGGGATTCGAATGAGCAGTTCTTC
cdr3_aa: CASSVQAGDSNEQFF

j_call: TRBJ2-7
v_call: TRBV5-4
cdr3_length: 14
clone_size: few
d_call: .
cdr3_nt: TGTGCCAGCAGCTTGCGACGGGGGAACTACGAGCAGTACTTC
cdr3_aa: CASSLRRGNYEQYF

j_call: TRBJ2-1
v_call: TRBV27
cdr3_length: 13
clone_size: .
d_call: TRBD1
cdr3_nt: TGTGCCAGCGGGGCCGGGACAGGGGGCGGAGGGTTCTTC
cdr3_aa: CASGAGTGGGGFF

j_call: TRBJ2-1
v_call: TRBV4-1
cdr3_length: 15
clone_size: few
d_call: TRBD1
cdr3_nt: TGCGCCAGCAGCCTCAGACAGGGGGCGCGGGATGAGCAGTTCTTC
cdr3_aa: CASSLRQGARDEQFF

j_call: TRBJ1-4
v_call: TRBV7-9
cdr3_length: 14
clone_size: few
d_call: TRBD1
cdr3_nt: TGTGCCAGCACCTCGACAGGGACGAATGAAAAACTGTTTTTT
cdr3_aa: CASTSTGTNEKLFF

j_call: TRBJ2-5
v_call: TRBV15
cdr3_length: 14
clone_size: .
d_call: .
cdr3_nt: TGTGCCACCAGCCCGGAAGTATACCAAGAGACCCAGTACTTC
cdr3_aa: CATSPEVYQETQYF

j_call: TRBJ2-6
v_call: TRBV7-9
cdr3_length: 15
clone_size: few
d_call: TRBD1
cdr3_nt: TGTGCCAGCAGACGACAGGGATCCGGGGCCAACGTCCTGACTTTC
cdr3_aa: CASRRQGSGANVLTF

j_call: TRBJ2-1
v_call: TRBV4-3
cdr3_length: 17
clone_size: few
d_call: .
cdr3_nt: TGCGCCAGCAGCCAAGAAAGGGGTCGCACTAAGGTCCATGAGCAGTTCTTC
cdr3_aa: CASSQERGRTKVHEQFF

j_call: TRBJ2-7
v_call: TRBV20-1
cdr3_length: 14
clone_size: .
d_call: .
cdr3_nt: TGCAGTGCTAGAGATCGGACGGGAGACTACGAGCAGTACTTC
cdr3_aa: CSARDRTGDYEQYF

j_call: TRBJ2-3
v_call: TRBV11-2
cdr3_length: 13
clone_size: .
d_call: TRBD2
cdr3_nt: TGTGCCAGCAGCCCCGGGACTACCCATACGCAGTATTTT
cdr3_aa: CASSPGTTHTQYF

j_call: TRBJ2-1
v_call: TRBV12-5
cdr3_length: 12
clone_size: .
d_call: .
cdr3_nt: TGTGCTAGTGGTTCCCTGAAATTGGAGCAGTTCTTC
cdr3_aa: CASGSLKLEQFF

j_call: TRBJ2-7
v_call: TRBV7-9
cdr3_length: 13
clone_size: .
d_call: TRBD2
cdr3_nt: TGTGCCAGCAGCGAAGGACTAGCCTACGAGCAGTACTTC
cdr3_aa: CASSEGLAYEQYF

j_call: TRBJ1-1
v_call: TRBV12-3/TRBV12-4
cdr3_length: 15
clone_size: few
d_call: .
cdr3_nt: TGTGCCAGCAGTCGGAACTACGGGACATACACTGAAGCTTTCTTT
cdr3_aa: CASSRNYGTYTEAFF

j_call: TRBJ1-5
v_call: TRBV15
cdr3_length: 15
clone_size: .
d_call: .
cdr3_nt: TGTGCCACCAGCAGAGTTTCGTCTGCAGGGCAGCCCCAGCATTTT
cdr3_aa: CATSRVSSAGQPQHF

j_call: TRBJ2-1
v_call: TRBV6-2/TRBV6-3
cdr3_length: 16
clone_size: few
d_call: TRBD1
cdr3_nt: TGTGCCAGCAGTTACATCCGGGACAGGGCCGAAAATGAGCAGTTCTTC
cdr3_aa: CASSYIRDRAENEQFF

j_call: TRBJ1-5
v_call: TRBV7-9
cdr3_length: 16
clone_size: few
d_call: .
cdr3_nt: TGTGCCAGCAGGCCGGTAGTGGGTCAAAGCAATCAGCCCCAGCATTTT
cdr3_aa: CASRPVVGQSNQPQHF

j_call: TRBJ2-7
v_call: TRBV28
cdr3_length: 13
clone_size: few
d_call: .
cdr3_nt: TGTGCCAGCAGACTGGGCCAGGGCTACGAGCAGTACTTC
cdr3_aa: CASRLGQGYEQYF

j_call: TRBJ2-2
v_call: TRBV9
cdr3_length: 14
clone_size: few
d_call: .
cdr3_nt: TGTGCCAGCAGCGTCCAGGGGCCCGGCGGGGAGCTGTTTTTT
cdr3_aa: CASSVQGPGGELFF

j_call: TRBJ2-7
v_call: TRBV7-9
cdr3_length: 14
clone_size: few
d_call: .
cdr3_nt: TGTGCCAGCAGCGACGGGATTGGCTACTACGAGCAGTACTTC
cdr3_aa: CASSDGIGYYEQYF

j_call: TRBJ2-2
v_call: TRBV5-1
cdr3_length: 19
clone_size: few
d_call: .
cdr3_nt: TGCGCCAGCAGCTTGATTATTTCGCTGACGGGGTCGAACACCGGGGAGCTGTTTTTT
cdr3_aa: CASSLIISLTGSNTGELFF

j_call: TRBJ2-3
v_call: TRBV5-1
cdr3_length: 19
clone_size: .
d_call: TRBD2
cdr3_nt: TGCGCCAGCAGCTTGGCAAGGTATCCACTAGCGGGAGCGGCAGATACGCAGTATTTT
cdr3_aa: CASSLARYPLAGAADTQYF

j_call: TRBJ2-2
v_call: TRBV27
cdr3_length: 16
clone_size: once
d_call: TRBD1
cdr3_nt: TGTGCCAGCAGTTTAGTCGCAGGACAGGGCACCGGGGAGCTGTTTTTT
cdr3_aa: CASSLVAGQGTGELFF

j_call: TRBJ2-7
v_call: TRBV15
cdr3_length: 16
clone_size: few
d_call: .
cdr3_nt: TGTGCCACCAGCAGAGATTGGGTTGAGAGCTCCTACGAGCAGTACTTC
cdr3_aa: CATSRDWVESSYEQYF

j_call: TRBJ1-4
v_call: TRBV9
cdr3_length: 15
clone_size: .
d_call: TRBD1
cdr3_nt: TGTGCCAGCAGCGGTTCGGACAGGGGTAATGAAAAACTGTTTTTT
cdr3_aa: CASSGSDRGNEKLFF

j_call: TRBJ2-5
v_call: TRBV6-1
cdr3_length: 14
clone_size: few
d_call: TRBD1
cdr3_nt: TGTGCCAGCAGCTCCCGACAGGGTTTGAAGACCCAGTACTTC
cdr3_aa: CASSSRQGLKTQYF

j_call: TRBJ2-1
v_call: TRBV7-6
cdr3_length: 16
clone_size: few
d_call: TRBD2
cdr3_nt: TGTGCCAGCAGCTTAGATGAGGCTAGCGGGAGCGATGAGCAGTTCTTC
cdr3_aa: CASSLDEASGSDEQFF

j_call: TRBJ2-1
v_call: TRBV20-1
cdr3_length: 14
clone_size: few
d_call: TRBD2
cdr3_nt: TGCAGTGCTAGGAGACTAGCGGGGGACAATGAGCAGTTCTTC
cdr3_aa: CSARRLAGDNEQFF

j_call: TRBJ2-3
v_call: TRBV6-4
cdr3_length: 12
clone_size: few
d_call: .
cdr3_nt: TGTGCCAGCAGCGAGACGGGGGATACGCAGTATTTT
cdr3_aa: CASSETGDTQYF

j_call: TRBJ2-2
v_call: TRBV9
cdr3_length: 15
clone_size: few
d_call: TRBD2
cdr3_nt: TGTGCCAGCAGCGCTAGCGGGTCGAACACCGGGGAGCTGTTTTTT
cdr3_aa: CASSASGSNTGELFF

j_call: TRBJ1-2
v_call: TRBV5-5
cdr3_length: 16
clone_size: .
d_call: .
cdr3_nt: TGTGCCAGCAGCTTGTGGGACGCCCAGGGAGGGCAGGGCTACACCTTC
cdr3_aa: CASSLWDAQGGQGYTF

j_call: TRBJ2-7
v_call: TRBV3-1
cdr3_length: 14
clone_size: few
d_call: .
cdr3_nt: TGTGCCAGCAGCCAGGAGGGGTTGGGAAGAGAGCAGTACTTC
cdr3_aa: CASSQEGLGREQYF

j_call: TRBJ1-1
v_call: TRBV9
cdr3_length: 14
clone_size: .
d_call: TRBD1
cdr3_nt: TGTGCCAGCAGCGACTTGACAGGGATGACTGAAGCTTTCTTT
cdr3_aa: CASSDLTGMTEAFF

j_call: TRBJ2-5
v_call: TRBV7-2
cdr3_length: 14
clone_size: many
d_call: TRBD2
cdr3_nt: TGTGCCAGCAGCATTAGCGGGAGTCTCGAAGACCAGTACTTC
cdr3_aa: CASSISGSLEDQYF